The 14 T cell receptor beta chains listed next were all sequenced from one sample in a study of T-cell memory formation after mild COVID-19. TCRdb itself ran the 5' RACE reads through MiXCR, one entry per CDR3 protein. In the table there are 50,000 or so distinct CDR3 sequences, about 12% of which are singletons. The specimen was PBMCs or a T cell subset sorted from them (not recorded which). Source of these receptors: a man aged 18-30 years who had mild COVID-19 (a few samples of this study predate the infection). Cell type and time point are not known.

The table lists this clonotype with many counts. The chain uses TRBV20-1 and TRBJ2-7, with D possibly TRBD1 on 6 matching bases. Between the trimmed V and J ends, which lost 3 bases and 4 bases, there was a span of 10 bases. The CDR3 extends over 12 amino acids. Per the germline V gene, CDR1 is DFQATT and CDR2 is SNEGSKA (reference sequence). CDR3 coding DNA: TGCAGTGCTAGGCAGGGACAATACGAGCAGTACTTC. It yields the protein CSARQGQYEQYF.

CDR3 bases: TGTGCCAGCAGGGATTATGGCTACACCTTC. As protein: CASRDYGYTF. The chain combines TRBV6-1 with TRBJ1-2; D is unclear. The CDR3 runs to 10 residues. Trimming pared 6 bases from V and 5 bases from J, leaving 4 bases between. Germline V CDR1 and CDR2: MNHNS, SASEGT.

This clonotype was seen only a few times. The chain combines TRBV20-1 with TRBJ1-1; no clear D. This CDR3 region has 13 residues. Trimming shortened V by 4 bases and J by 7 bases, and 16 bases separated the two germline ends. Germline loops: CDR1 DFQATT, CDR2 SNEGSKA (reference sequence). CDR3 sequence reads: CSAKGLRKIEAFF. For the CDR3, the DNA is TGCAGTGCTAAGGGCCTGCGGAAAATTGAAGCTTTCTTT.

CDR3 protein: CASSQKYLDPEKLFF. For the CDR3, the DNA is TGCGCCAGCAGCCAAAAATACCTCGACCCGGAAAAACTGTTTTTT. The chain carries TRBV4-1 and TRBJ1-4; D unresolved. Germline CDR1 is MGHRA and CDR2 is YSYEKL. CDR3 length: 15 residues. Trimming shortened V by 2 bases and J by 8 bases, and 15 bases separated the two germline ends.

There are many counts of this clonotype. V and J are TRBV7-3 and TRBJ2-3; TRBD2 agrees at 8 bases. The CDR3 contains 13 residues. The ends lost 5 bases at V and 11 bases at J; junction bases unmatched: 9. CDR1 is SGHTA, CDR2 FQGTGA, per germline. The CDR3 loop is CASSPRRGGGQYF. The CDR3 nucleotides are TGTGCCAGCAGCCCCCGCCGGGGGGGGGGGCAGTATTTT. Using reference TRBV7-3 and TRBJ2-3 for the parts outside the CDR3, the full variable domain is GAGVSQTPSNKVTEKGKYVELRCDPISGHTALYWYRQSLGQGPEFLIYFQGTGAADDSGLPNDRFFAVRPEGSVSTLKIQRTERGDSAVYLCASSPRRGGGQYFGPGTRLTVL.

This clonotype was counted a few times. The chain is built from TRBV7-2 and TRBJ2-5, with TRBD1 identical over 8 bases. Germline lookup yields CDR1 SGHTA and CDR2 FQGNSA. The CDR3 runs to 15 residues. The ends lost 5 bases at V and 5 bases at J; junction bases unmatched: 10. The CDR3 loop is CASSKTGVEWETQYF. The CDR3 DNA reads as TGTGCCAGCAGCAAGACAGGGGTTGAGTGGGAGACCCAGTACTTC.

This clonotype was counted a few times. The CDR3 loop is CASKSGANVLTF. Written as DNA, the CDR3 is TGTGCCAGTAAGTCTGGGGCCAACGTCCTGACTTTC. This chain connects TRBV19 to TRBJ2-6; no firm D call. CDR1 is LNHDA and CDR2 is SQIVND in the germline V gene (reference sequence). The CDR3 spans 12 residues. V was pared by 7 bases and J by 1 base, with 2 bases between.

This clonotype was counted ten times or more. The genes are TRBV5-1 and TRBJ2-2; perhaps TRBD1 as D (6 bases). CDR3 size: 16 residues. V was shortened by 1 base and J by 4 bases, with 14 bases between the two germline ends. Germline-derived CDR1 and CDR2 are SGHRS and YFSETQ. The CDR3 loop reads CASSLLQGSITGELFF. DNA for the CDR3: TGCGCCAGCAGCTTGCTCCAGGGGTCAATCACCGGGGAGCTGTTTTTT.

There are many counts of this clonotype. The V call is TRBV5-5, the J call TRBJ2-3; TRBD1 matches 9 bases. The V gene end was trimmed by 9 bases and the J gene end by 4 bases; junction bases not matched to a gene: 9. This CDR3 has 14 amino acids. Germline CDR1 is SGHKS and CDR2 is YYEKEE (reference sequence). Here the CDR3 reads CATGTGNGADTQYF. Written as DNA, the CDR3 is TGTGCCACCGGGACAGGGAATGGCGCAGATACGCAGTATTTT.

Relative to its sample, this clonotype is medium-sized (0.01 to 0.1%). CDR3 protein: CSARARDEGRDTQYF. The CDR3 DNA sequence: TGCAGTGCTAGAGCCCGGGACGAAGGAAGAGATACGCAGTATTTT. The gene calls are TRBV20-1 and TRBJ2-3, with D perhaps matching TRBD1 or TRBD2 (5 bases each). Germline CDR1 reads DFQATT; CDR2 reads SNEGSKA (reference sequence). V lost 1 base to trimming and J lost 5 bases, with 16 bases between them. The CDR3 consists of 15 residues.

This clonotype occurred a few times. The chain links TRBV7-2 to TRBJ1-6, with D perhaps matching TRBD1 (5 bases). CDR1 is SGHTA, CDR2 FQGNSA, per germline. Trimming removed 1 base from V and 14 bases from J, with 12 bases in between. This CDR3 is 13 amino acids long. This CDR3 is CASSLGVRGALHF. Written as DNA, the CDR3 is TGTGCCAGCAGCTTAGGGGTCCGGGGGGCCCTCCACTTT.

This clonotype was recorded a few times. The V and J genes are TRBV7-9 and TRBJ2-5; weak D call: TRBD2 (6 bases). Germline loops: CDR1 SEHNR, CDR2 FQNEAQ (reference sequence). The CDR3 covers 14 residues. With 6 bases removed from V and 1 base from J, the gap between germline ends came to 12 bases. The DNA of the CDR3 is TGTGCCAGCAGGGAGGGGACGGTCCAAGAGACCCAGTACTTC. Amino acid sequence: CASREGTVQETQYF.

The rearrangement joins TRBV7-2 to TRBJ1-1; D may be TRBD1 (5 bases). The V end lost 3 bases, the J end lost 5 bases, and 16 bases lay between the germline ends. The CDR3 runs to 15 residues. Germline V gives CDR1 SGHTA, CDR2 FQGNSA. The CDR3 bases are TGTGCCAGCAGCTTGAATGGGGGAGACTTTACTGAAGCTTTCTTT. Amino acid sequence: CASSLNGGDFTEAFF.

The V gene is TRBV2, the J gene TRBJ2-5, with TRBD1 as a possible D gene (6 bases). CDR1 is SNHLY, CDR2 FYNNEI, per germline. The CDR3 runs 13 residues. V was shortened by 6 bases and J by 5 bases, with 13 bases between the two germline ends. The CDR3 coding sequence is TGTGCCAGCAGACAGGGTATAGGGGAGACCCAGTACTTC. Amino acids: CASRQGIGETQYF.